This TCR beta chain comes out of a study of T cell repertoires in cytomegalovirus infection. On the study more broadly: Peptides in the study included HLA-C-restricted and HLA-B-restricted CMV epitopes.

TCRdb ran MiXCR on the reads and lists one entry per CDR3 protein. The repertoire holds 700,000 to 950,000 distinct CDR3 sequences, with about 30% as singletons. The table lists this clonotype with a few counts. Antigen unknown. The CDR3 is 15 amino acids. V lost 3 bases, J lost 6 bases, and 4 bases stayed unmatched. CDR1 is MNHEY and CDR2 is SMNVEV in the germline V gene (reference sequence). This sequence originates from a human donor in good health (CMV status not recorded). Some clones in this sample may be carry-over from other donors' samples. The rearrangement links TRBV27 to TRBJ2-3; 12 nucleotides align to TRBD2. Sample: cultured CD8+ T cells from PBMCs, taken from culture after CMV antigen stimulation. CDR3 protein: CASSLRTSGVDTQYF. The CDR3 bases are TGTGCCAGCAGTTTGAGGACTAGCGGGGTTGATACGCAGTATTTT.